The T cell receptor beta chain described here comes from a study of blood T cell repertoires in COVID-19. The method was immunoSEQ multiplex PCR; TCRdb's version includes in-frame clones alone and lacks a portion of them. Of over 600,000 clones in the sample, about nine tenths were seen once. The trim removed 8 bases at V and 2 bases at J, leaving 9 bases unmatched. Germline V gives CDR1 MGHDK, CDR2 SYGVNS. The CDR3 length is 15 residues. The clonotype was recovered from a woman aged 18-35 years with acute or convalescent COVID-19. The sample consisted of peripheral blood. The chain recombines TRBV25-1 with TRBJ1-3; 7 positions agree with TRBD1. CDR3: CASRYEGAPGNTIYF. The CDR3 nucleotides read TGTGCCAGCCGATATGAGGGGGCCCCTGGAAACACCATATATTTT. The whole variable domain, remainder taken from reference TRBV25-1 and TRBJ1-3, is EADIYQTPRYLVIGTGKKITLECSQTMGHDKMYWYQQDPGMELHLIHYSYGVNSTEKGDLSSESTVSRIRTEHFPLTLESARPSHTSQYLCASRYEGAPGNTIYFGEGSWLTVV.